These 10 T cell receptor beta chains originate from one sample sequenced in a study of blood T cell repertoires in COVID-19. Using immunoSEQ multiplex PCR, the repertoire was profiled, and TCRdb retains in-frame clones only, with some absent. The sample consists of about 260,000 clones, roughly 90% of them appearing once. The sequenced sample was peripheral blood. The receptor source for this set is a man between 60 and 75 years old who had recovered from COVID-19.

The J gene is TRBJ1-2, the V gene TRBV9; 7 positions match TRBD1. Germline V gene sequence: CDR1 SGDLS, CDR2 YYNGEE. The ends lost 3 bases at V and 4 bases at J; junction bases unmatched: 12. This CDR3 is 16 amino acids long. CDR3 sequence reads: CASSAREGGRGYGYTF. In DNA form, the CDR3 reads TGTGCCAGCAGCGCGAGAGAAGGGGGCAGGGGCTATGGCTACACCTTC.

The gene calls are TRBV11-2 and TRBJ2-2, with D possibly TRBD2 on 6 matching bases. The germline V gene has CDR1 SGHAT and CDR2 FQNNGV. The V end was cut by 5 bases, the J end by 0 bases, with 13 bases between. This CDR3 is built from 16 residues. In nucleotides, the CDR3 is TGTGCCAGCAGCACCCCCGGGACTTCGAACACCGGGGAGCTGTTTTTT. As protein: CASSTPGTSNTGELFF. The variable domain in full, completed from reference TRBV11-2 and TRBJ2-2, reads EAGVAQSPRYKIIEKRQSVAFWCNPISGHATLYWYQQILGQGPKLLIQFQNNGVVDDSQLPKDRFSAERLKGVDSTLKIQPAKLEDSAVYLCASSTPGTSNTGELFFGEGSRLTVL.

The gene calls are TRBV20-1 and TRBJ1-4; no firm D call. CDR1 is DFQATT and CDR2 is SNEGSKA in the germline V gene (reference sequence). CDR3 length equals 15 residues. Trimming stripped 3 bases from V and 4 bases from J, with 15 bases between. In nucleotides, the CDR3 is TGCAGTGCTAGTGGGTCGGTAGCCCATAATGAAAAACTGTTTTTT. Amino acids: CSASGSVAHNEKLFF.

The chain combines TRBV5-4 with TRBJ2-2; 9 nucleotides match TRBD1. Germline lookup yields CDR1 SGHNT and CDR2 YYREEE (reference sequence). This CDR3 has 13 amino acids. Trimming removed 10 bases from V and 7 bases from J; junction bases left unmatched: 8. The CDR3 DNA sequence: TGTGCCGTCAGACAGGGGGAGGACGGGGAGCTGTTTTTT. Residues: CAVRQGEDGELFF.

The J gene is TRBJ1-5, the V gene TRBV19, with D unresolved. V lost 2 bases to trimming and J lost 1 base, with 12 bases between them. The CDR3 runs 16 residues. Germline assignment: CDR1 LNHDA and CDR2 SQIVND (reference sequence). The CDR3 nucleotides read TGTGCCAGTAGTATAATGGAGGGTTTAAGCAATCAGCCCCAGCATTTT. It specifies CASSIMEGLSNQPQHF.

The chain recombines TRBV10-2 with TRBJ2-7; D may be TRBD2 (5 bases). V gave up 8 bases and J gave up 7 bases, with 15 bases separating them. This CDR3 has 12 amino acids. Germline CDR1 reads WSHSY; CDR2 reads SAAADI. The CDR3 DNA reads as TGCGCCAGCTCCCAGCCCGGCGGGGAGCAGTACTTC. It yields the protein CASSQPGGEQYF.

The sample holds one count of this clone. J is TRBJ2-1 and V is TRBV7-9, with 7 positions matching TRBD1. This CDR3 region has 15 residues. Germline V lookup: CDR1 SEHNR, CDR2 FQNEAQ (reference sequence). Unmatched junction bases numbered 8, after V lost 5 bases and J lost 4 bases. CDR3 in amino acids: CASSPPGQAYNEQFF. For the CDR3, the DNA is TGTGCCAGCAGCCCTCCAGGACAGGCATACAATGAGCAGTTCTTC.

This chain uses TRBV7-9 with TRBJ2-1; D possibly corresponds to TRBD1 (5 bases). Germline values: CDR1 SEHNR, CDR2 FQNEAQ (reference sequence). CDR3 length: 15 residues. V dropped 5 bases and J dropped 7 bases, with 18 bases sitting between them. The CDR3 here is CASSLSWGRTNEQFF. CDR3 in DNA: TGTGCCAGCAGCCTTAGTTGGGGCAGGACGAATGAGCAGTTCTTC. The variable domain in full, with the rest retrieved from reference TRBV7-9 and TRBJ2-1, is DTGVSQNPRHKITKRGQNVTFRCDPISEHNRLYWYRQTLGQGPEFLTYFQNEAQLEKSRLLSDRFSAERPKGSFSTLEIQRTEQGDSAMYLCASSLSWGRTNEQFFGPGTRLTVL.

The gene calls are TRBV12-3 or TRBV12-4 and TRBJ2-5; 9 nucleotides agree with TRBD2. Trimming removed 6 bases from V and 7 bases from J; junction bases left unmatched: 6. CDR3 length equals 13 residues. The CDR3 DNA reads TGTGCCAGCAGGGGTATGACTAGCGGGACCCAGTACTTC. Translated, it gives CASRGMTSGTQYF.

The DNA of the CDR3 is TGTGCCAGCAGTACTAGCGGGGGCCCATCCTACGAGCAGTACTTC. The encoded protein is CASSTSGGPSYEQYF. This sequence joins TRBV27 and TRBJ2-7, with 11 bases fitting TRBD2. CDR3 size: 15 residues. Germline CDR1 MNHEY, CDR2 SMNVEV (reference sequence). Unmatched junction bases numbered 4, after V lost 5 bases and J lost 1 base.